The sequence of this TCR beta chain was determined in a study of cytomegalovirus exposure and HLA in healthy donors. Background on the study: Ancestry clustering placed roughly 86% of roughly 400 genotyped donors in the Caucasian-associated cluster.

This clone appeared once. Per the germline V gene, CDR1 is MDHEN and CDR2 is SYDVKM. Trimming removed 3 bases from V and 7 bases from J; junction bases left unmatched: 15. CDR3 length: 17 residues. The study ran its PCR with 60 Vbeta and 13 Jbeta primers. The method was immunoSEQ multiplex PCR; TCRdb's version includes in-frame clones alone and lacks a portion of them. The sample lists fewer than 150,000 clones; around 80% were seen once. The chain recombines TRBV28 with TRBJ2-5; 9 bases match TRBD1. The source of this sequence is a middle-aged man in good health and CMV-seropositive. The specimen was PBMCs. CDR3 nucleotide sequence: TGTGCCAGCAGTTTTCGGCTCCCGGGACAGGGTTTCGTGACCCAGTACTTC. It codes for CASSFRLPGQGFVTQYF.